This record covers a single T cell receptor (beta chain). How the authors handled the data: Nucleated cell counts were estimated from reference gene primer amplification. The data were produced by immunoSEQ multiplex PCR, yet TCRdb's version contains in-frame clones alone and is incomplete. V and J calls and clone size are as listed in that table; D and trimming were resolved from the DNA. Of tens of thousands of clones detected, around 80% appear once; the ten largest clones hold 5% to 6.5%. This record belongs to a study of blood T cell repertoires in COVID-19. Across the study: PBMCs, B-cell-depleted T cells, or T cells were the source of the cDNA or gDNA that made up the material.

The sequenced material came from peripheral blood. This sequence originates from a human donor in a cohort sampled during active COVID-19.

The CDR3 here is CASSPWTRGDTQYF. CDR3 coding DNA: TGTGCCAGCAGCCCCTGGACCCGAGGGGATACGCAGTATTTT. The V call is TRBV6-5, the J call TRBJ2-3; weak D call: TRBD2 (5 bases). Germline CDR1 and CDR2: MNHEY and SVGAGI. This CDR3 region has 14 residues. V was cut by 6 bases and J by 6 bases, with 16 bases left in between.